These 14 T cell receptor beta chains were all obtained from the same sample, sequenced in a study of beta chain features in type 1 diabetes. All of the isolated RNA was reverse transcribed, so expressed TCRB transcripts were sequenced. Data came from immunoSEQ multiplex PCR; TCRdb stores just in-frame clones and leaves some out. The data show around 400,000 clones, roughly an eighth seen once. Specimen: naive CD4+ T cells from blood. The source of these receptors is a man aged 18 to 30 in good health.

V and J are TRBV2 and TRBJ1-1; D call uncertain. CDR3 length equals 12 residues. V was shortened by 4 bases and J by 4 bases, with 7 bases between the two germline ends. The germline CDR1 and CDR2 sequences are SNHLY and FYNNEI. CDR3 DNA: TGTGCCAGCAGTGTACAGCTCACTGAAGCTTTCTTT. Translating it yields CASSVQLTEAFF.

This clone was seen a handful of times. The genes are TRBV6-5 and TRBJ2-7; possibly TRBD2 for D (5 bases). Trimming removed 6 bases from V and 3 bases from J, with 15 bases in between. Per the germline V gene, CDR1 is MNHEY and CDR2 is SVGAGI. The CDR3 runs to 14 residues. The CDR3 loop reads CASSSAGSYYEQYF. The CDR3 region has the DNA TGTGCCAGCAGCTCGGCGGGTAGCTACTACGAGCAGTACTTC.

This clone was counted a few times. The rearrangement joins TRBV18 to TRBJ2-3; 8 nucleotides match TRBD1. Trimming at V came to 3 bases and at J to 0 bases, leaving 2 bases not matched to a gene. Germline V CDR1 and CDR2: KGHSH, LQKENI. CDR3 length: 15 amino acids. The CDR3 region is CASSPGQGSTDTQYF. The CDR3 DNA is TGTGCCAGCTCACCTGGACAGGGAAGCACAGATACGCAGTATTTT. Full variable domain (remainder filled in from reference TRBV18 and TRBJ2-3): NAGVMQNPRHLVRRRGQEARLRCSPMKGHSHVYWYRQLPEEGLKFMVYLQKENIIDESGMPKERFSAEFPKEGPSILRIQQVVRGDSAAYFCASSPGQGSTDTQYFGPGTRLTVL.

This clone was recorded a few times. The chain joins TRBV29-1 to TRBJ2-1, with D perhaps TRBD1 (6 bases). The CDR3 extends over 13 amino acids. Germline V lookup: CDR1 SQVTM, CDR2 ANQGSEA. V shed 2 bases and J shed 1 base, with 6 bases lying between them. CDR3 sequence: CSVEQGSYNEQFF. The CDR3 coding sequence is TGCAGCGTTGAACAGGGGTCCTACAATGAGCAGTTCTTC.

In this sample, this clone turned up a few times. This chain connects TRBV7-2 to TRBJ2-1; D uncertain. The CDR3 consists of 13 residues. The V end lost 5 bases, the J end lost 3 bases, and 8 bases lay between the germline ends. Germline lookup yields CDR1 SGHTA and CDR2 FQGNSA. The DNA for the CDR3 is TGTGCCAGCAGCCGTCCGAGCTACAATGAGCAGTTCTTC. It is translated as CASSRPSYNEQFF.

This clone was picked up many times. The chain employs TRBV4-3 and TRBJ2-1; 7 nucleotides line up with TRBD1. CDR3 length: 13 amino acids. Germline assignment: CDR1 LGHNA and CDR2 YSLEER. Unmatched junction bases numbered 0, after V lost 1 base and J lost 6 bases. CDR3: CASSQGQGNEQFF. The CDR3 nucleotides are TGCGCCAGCAGCCAAGGACAGGGCAATGAGCAGTTCTTC.

This clone was seen only a few times. The V and J genes are TRBV28 and TRBJ2-3; TRBD1 aligns across 7 bases. The trim removed 7 bases at V and 5 bases at J, leaving 12 bases unmatched. Per the germline V gene, CDR1 is MDHEN and CDR2 is SYDVKM. The CDR3 length is 15 residues. Here the CDR3 DNA reads TGTGCCAGCACCCTGGACAGGATAAAAGGAGATACGCAGTATTTT. This sequence encodes CASTLDRIKGDTQYF.

This clone was counted a few times. The chain combines TRBV30 with TRBJ2-2, with 13 bases lining up with TRBD2. The V segment lost 0 bases and the J segment 4 bases; nucleotides outside the gene matches: 2. The length of the CDR3 is 16 residues. Per the germline V gene, CDR1 is GTSNPN and CDR2 is SVGIG (reference sequence). CDR3 loop: CAWSVGLAGVTGELFF. In DNA, the CDR3 is TGTGCCTGGAGTGTCGGACTAGCGGGAGTCACCGGGGAGCTGTTTTTT.

This clone was seen a handful of times. This rearrangement joins TRBV4-2 to TRBJ2-7; D call uncertain. Trimming removed 0 bases from V and 3 bases from J, with 9 bases in between. Germline lookup yields CDR1 LGHNA and CDR2 YNFKEQ. The CDR3 runs to 14 residues. The chain's CDR3 is CASSQEVAHYEQYF. CDR3 nucleotide sequence: TGTGCCAGCAGCCAAGAAGTGGCCCACTACGAGCAGTACTTC.

In this sample, this clone turned up a few times. The chain employs TRBV19 and TRBJ2-3, with 8 nucleotides matching TRBD1. Germline CDR1 LNHDA, CDR2 SQIVND (reference sequence). The CDR3 has 16 amino acids. The junction had 7 bases not matched to a gene; V was cut back by 3 bases and J by 2 bases. CDR3 nucleotide sequence: TGTGCCAGTAGTATGAGAAGGGACAGGCTCACAGATACGCAGTATTTT. Protein sequence: CASSMRRDRLTDTQYF.

The genes are TRBV29-1 and TRBJ1-1; D remains ambiguous. Germline CDR1 reads SQVTM; CDR2 reads ANQGSEA. CDR3 length: 12 residues. Trimming stripped 4 bases from V and 4 bases from J, with 10 bases between. CDR3 region: CSVGYSGTEAFF. CDR3 bases: TGCAGCGTTGGTTACTCCGGCACTGAAGCTTTCTTT.

This clone was detected ten times or more. The genes are TRBV23-1 and TRBJ1-4, with TRBD1 as a possible D gene (5 bases). TRBV23-1 is recorded as an ORF, its role being uncertain. V lost 7 bases to trimming and J lost 11 bases, with 11 bases between them. CDR3 length: 11 amino acids. CDR3 amino acids: CASIQGLKLFF. In nucleotides, the CDR3 is TGCGCCAGCATCCAGGGTCTTAAACTGTTTTTT.

This clone occurred many times. This chain uses TRBV29-1 with TRBJ2-3, with a weak D call TRBD2 (5 bases). Trimming shortened V by 6 bases and J by 4 bases, and 11 bases separated the two germline ends. This CDR3 has 12 residues. CDR1 SQVTM and CDR2 ANQGSEA come from the germline V gene. The DNA of the CDR3 is TGCAGCGTCATTAGCGCAGCAGATACGCAGTATTTT. This sequence encodes CSVISAADTQYF.

The rearrangement uses TRBV27 and TRBJ2-6, with 7 bases matching TRBD2. The CDR3 is 17 residues long. Germline V CDR1 and CDR2: MNHEY, SMNVEV (reference sequence). V lost 6 bases and J lost 2; bases outside the gene matches: 10. For the CDR3, the DNA is TGTGCCAGCAGACGGGAGGTGGGGGGGGCTGGGGCCAACGTCCTGACTTTC. This codes for CASRREVGGAGANVLTF.